This TCR beta chain was sequenced in a study of CD4 T cells in relation to SARS-CoV-2 and coronaviruses. V lost 5 bases, J lost 0 bases, and 13 bases stayed unmatched. The CDR3 extends over 18 amino acids. CDR1 and CDR2 (germline): LNHDA, SQIVND (reference sequence). Unexposed donor CD4+ T cells date from about 2011-2019, before the COVID-19 pandemic. After approximately 10 days of culture, CD4+ T cells were isolated. Regarding this clone: Antigen specificity is unknown.

Assay: immunoSEQ multiplex PCR; the TCRdb copy retains only in-frame clones and omits some. The sample holds 20,000 to 25,000 clones, over 70% seen once. The source is a human donor in good health. Source material: CD4+ T cells from PBMCs, cultured in vitro. The chain has TRBV19 and TRBJ2-3; 8 positions match TRBD1. CDR3 DNA: TGTGCCAGTAGTCTAAATCCTACTACAGGGGGAAGCACAGATACGCAGTATTTT. Translated: CASSLNPTTGGSTDTQYF.